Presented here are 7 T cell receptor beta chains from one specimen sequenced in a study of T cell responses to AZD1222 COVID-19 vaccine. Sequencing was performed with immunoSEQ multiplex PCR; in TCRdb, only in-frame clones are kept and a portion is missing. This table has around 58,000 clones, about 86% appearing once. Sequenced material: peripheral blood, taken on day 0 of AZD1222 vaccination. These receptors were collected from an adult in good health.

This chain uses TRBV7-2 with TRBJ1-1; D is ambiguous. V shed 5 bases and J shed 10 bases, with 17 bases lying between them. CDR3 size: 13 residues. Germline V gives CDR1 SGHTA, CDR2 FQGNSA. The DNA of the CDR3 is TGTGCCAGCAGCCCCGATCCGGGATTCTCAGCTTTCTTT. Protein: CASSPDPGFSAFF.

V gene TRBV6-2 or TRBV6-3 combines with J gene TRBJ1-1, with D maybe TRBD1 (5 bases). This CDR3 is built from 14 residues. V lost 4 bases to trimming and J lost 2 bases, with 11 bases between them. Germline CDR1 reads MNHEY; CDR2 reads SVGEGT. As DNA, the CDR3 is TGTGCCAGCAGTTCGACAGTACCCAACACTGAAGCTTTCTTT. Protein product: CASSSTVPNTEAFF.

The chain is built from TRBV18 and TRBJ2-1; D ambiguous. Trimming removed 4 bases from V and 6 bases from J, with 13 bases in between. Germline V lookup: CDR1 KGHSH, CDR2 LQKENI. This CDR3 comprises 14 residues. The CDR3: CASSQGSTGNEQFF. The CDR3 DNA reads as TGTGCCAGCTCACAAGGGTCAACGGGCAATGAGCAGTTCTTC.

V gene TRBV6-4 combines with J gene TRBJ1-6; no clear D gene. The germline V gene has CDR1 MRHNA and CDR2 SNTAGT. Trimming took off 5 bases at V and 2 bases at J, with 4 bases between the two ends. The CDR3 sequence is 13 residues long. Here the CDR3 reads CASSQAYNSPLHF. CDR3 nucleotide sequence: TGTGCCAGCAGTCAAGCCTATAATTCACCCCTCCACTTT.

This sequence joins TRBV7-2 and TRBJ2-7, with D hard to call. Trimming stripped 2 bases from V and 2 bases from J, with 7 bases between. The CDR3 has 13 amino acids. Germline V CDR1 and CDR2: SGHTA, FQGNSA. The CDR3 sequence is CASSLRPAYEQYF. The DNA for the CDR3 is TGTGCCAGCAGCTTAAGGCCAGCCTACGAGCAGTACTTC.

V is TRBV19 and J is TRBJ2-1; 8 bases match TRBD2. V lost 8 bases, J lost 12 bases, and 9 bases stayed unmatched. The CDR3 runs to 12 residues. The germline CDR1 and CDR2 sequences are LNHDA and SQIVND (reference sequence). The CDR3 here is CASDRTSSGQFF. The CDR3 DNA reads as TGTGCCAGTGACAGGACTAGCTCGGGGCAGTTCTTC.

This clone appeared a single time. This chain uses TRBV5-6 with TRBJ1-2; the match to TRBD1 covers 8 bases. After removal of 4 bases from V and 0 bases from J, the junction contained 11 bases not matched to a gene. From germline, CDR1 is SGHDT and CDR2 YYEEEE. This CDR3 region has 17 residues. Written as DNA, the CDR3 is TGTGCCAGCAGCCTGCTGTCTGCGGACAGGGCTAACTATGGCTACACCTTC. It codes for CASSLLSADRANYGYTF.